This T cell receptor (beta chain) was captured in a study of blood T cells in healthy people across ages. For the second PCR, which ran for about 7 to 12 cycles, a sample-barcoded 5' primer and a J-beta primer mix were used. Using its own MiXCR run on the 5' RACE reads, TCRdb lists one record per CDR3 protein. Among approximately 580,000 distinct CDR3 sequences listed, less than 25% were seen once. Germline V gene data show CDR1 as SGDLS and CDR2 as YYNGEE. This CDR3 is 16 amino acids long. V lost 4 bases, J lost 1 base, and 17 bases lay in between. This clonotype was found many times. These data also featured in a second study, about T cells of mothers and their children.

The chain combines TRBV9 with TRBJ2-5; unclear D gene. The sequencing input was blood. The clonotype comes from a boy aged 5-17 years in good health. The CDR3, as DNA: TGTGCCAGCAGCCTCCCCCAGGTGGGGTCCCAAGAGACCCAGTACTTC. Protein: CASSLPQVGSQETQYF.